Below, 5 T cell receptor beta chains from the same sample are listed, as sequenced in a study of neoadjuvant anti-PD-1 for oral cavity cancer. Noted time point: after neoadjuvant nivolumab, at surgical resection. The repertoire was sequenced with immunoSEQ multiplex PCR; TCRdb's copy has only in-frame clones and lacks some. The sample holds approximately 21,000 clones, under 45% seen once. Sequenced material: tumor tissue, taken after nivolumab (anti-PD-1) treatment. These receptors were collected from a person aged 40 to 85 with oral cavity squamous cell carcinoma.

The chain uses TRBV18 and TRBJ1-2; D unclear. The V gene's germline CDR1 is KGHSH and CDR2 LQKENI. V was cut by 3 bases and J by 5 bases, with 13 bases left in between. This CDR3 comprises 14 residues. This CDR3 is CASSPDRSPYGYTF. CDR3 nucleotide sequence: TGTGCCAGCTCACCGGATAGATCTCCTTATGGCTACACCTTC.

The chain recombines TRBV28 with TRBJ2-2; TRBD2 might be the D (6 bases). This CDR3 spans 16 amino acids. Between the trimmed V and J ends, which lost 7 bases and 7 bases, there was a span of 22 bases. CDR1 and CDR2 from the germline V gene are MDHEN and SYDVKM. In DNA, the CDR3 is TGTGCCAGCACTCCTACGTCTGGGCCCGGGAGCGGGGAGCTGTTTTTT. This encodes CASTPTSGPGSGELFF.

The rearrangement links TRBV30 to TRBJ2-3; 10 bases are shared with TRBD1. This CDR3 contains 18 residues. The trim removed 0 bases at V and 5 bases at J, leaving 14 bases unmatched. Germline values: CDR1 GTSNPN, CDR2 SVGIG (reference sequence). This CDR3 reads CAWSVFLRDRGHGDTQYF. The CDR3 DNA reads as TGTGCCTGGAGTGTGTTTCTCCGAGACAGGGGGCATGGAGATACGCAGTATTTT.

This chain joins TRBV11-2 and TRBJ2-3; 12 bases fit TRBD2. The CDR3 has 16 residues. V trimming: 1 base; J trimming: 6 bases; junction bases outside the gene matches: 5. The germline CDR1 and CDR2 sequences are SGHAT and FQNNGV. The CDR3 sequence is CASSLGLAGVGDTQYF. The DNA of the CDR3 is TGTGCCAGCAGCTTAGGACTAGCGGGGGTCGGGGATACGCAGTATTTT.

This clone came up many times. The chain carries TRBV2 and TRBJ1-1, with TRBD1 matching over 12 bases. The J segment lost 4 bases and the V segment lost 1 base, leaving 7 bases of the junction unmatched. The germline V gene encodes CDR1 SNHLY and CDR2 FYNNEI. The CDR3 covers 17 residues. As DNA, the CDR3 is TGTGCCAGCAGTGAAGAGGGCAGGGGACAGGGGGCCACTGAAGCTTTCTTT. Translation: CASSEEGRGQGATEAFF. Full variable domain (rest looked up from reference TRBV2 and TRBJ1-1): EPEVTQTPSHQVTQMGQEVILRCVPISNHLYFYWYRQILGQKVEFLVSFYNNEISEKSEIFDDQFSVERPDGSNFTLKIRSTKLEDSAMYFCASSEEGRGQGATEAFFGQGTRLTVV.